This TCR beta chain was observed in a study of T-cell reconstitution after alpha-beta-depleted transplantation in children listed by TCRdb under 2016. Regarding the research as a whole: The study quantitatively tracked T-cell immune reconstitution after TCRalphabeta/CD19-depleted allogeneic hematopoietic cell transplantation in children using TCR repertoire profiling.

The sample holds a few counts of this clonotype. There is no known antigen for this receptor. Per-base qualities were not stored, and no clone one base away is much larger. The CDR3 numbers 17 residues from cysteine through phenylalanine. The CDR3 DNA has 51 bases and is translated from base 1. CDR1 and CDR2, looked up from the germline V gene, are SGHRS and YFSETQ. V is clipped by 4 bases and J by 0 bases, and the sequence between their germline boundaries is 14 bases long. Library preparation used PCR. The data were produced on an Illumina HiSeq 2500. TCR libraries were prepared with molecular barcoding, using unique molecular identifiers to normalize TCRbeta repertoire quantification. Clones were called with MiXCR by TCRdb after fastp trimmed the public reads at Q25, and only in-frame beta chains were retained. Merged by CDR3 protein, the rows form single entries marked with the most common genes and DNA. For this sample there are approximately 500,000 distinct CDR3 sequences; 8% to 11% appear just once. Clones ranked in the top ten supply just over 2% of the sample.

Results the study describes overall, beyond this receptor: In some patients, the high TCRbeta diversity seen at day 60 was put down to recipient T cells and intrathymic progenitors that had survived conditioning. Over subsequent months, a decline in hyperexpanded clone frequencies was noted, and after one year, T-cell counts and TCRbeta diversity were mostly ascribed to newly produced T cells. Apparently early alphabetaT-cell count recovery about two months after transplant reportedly relied on only several hundred rapidly expanded clones derived from non-depleted graft cells.

In the paper's terms, the treatment or condition label means: allogeneic hematopoietic cell transplantation with graft depleted of TCRalphabeta T cells and CD19 B cells. The children who served as transplant recipients had been given grafts of TCRalphabeta/CD19-depleted allogeneic hematopoietic cells. The chain is assembled from TRBV5-1 and TRBJ2-6; TRBD2 is a possible D gene, resting on 5 matching bases. The starting material was PBMCs, obtained before TCRalphabeta/CD19-depleted stem cell transplant. This receptor was identified in a child between 2 and 9 years old with inherited bone marrow failure, due to receive a stem cell transplant. In nucleotide form, the sequence is TGCGCCAGCAGCCTAATACGGGATGGCTCTGGGGCCAACGTCCTGACTTTC. This yields the protein CASSLIRDGSGANVLTF.